The 5 T cell receptor beta chains reported below all come from one sample, sequenced in a study of T cells after yellow fever vaccination. TCRdb reprocessed the 5' RACE reads with MiXCR, giving one entry per CDR3 protein. The sample has about 160,000 distinct CDR3 sequences; less than 9% are singletons. This sample comprised CD4+ T cells sorted from PBMCs, obtained more than 4 days after the first yellow fever vaccination. All receptors come from a young man who received the YFV17D yellow fever vaccine.

The chain couples TRBV18 to TRBJ2-7; 11 nucleotides line up with TRBD2. Looked up from germline, CDR1 is KGHSH and CDR2 is LQKENI. The V and J ends lost 1 base and 3 bases, in that order; junction bases with no gene match: 2. The CDR3 sequence is 15 residues long. CDR3 sequence (DNA): TGTGCCAGCTCACCACTAGCGGGGGGGGACTACGAGCAGTACTTC. This encodes CASSPLAGGDYEQYF. Together with reference TRBV18 and TRBJ2-7, the CDR3 gives the full variable domain: NAGVMQNPRHLVRRRGQEARLRCSPMKGHSHVYWYRQLPEEGLKFMVYLQKENIIDESGMPKERFSAEFPKEGPSILRIQQVVRGDSAAYFCASSPLAGGDYEQYFGPGTRLTVT.

This clonotype showed up many times. The V and J genes are TRBV20-1 and TRBJ2-4; 8 positions match TRBD1. This CDR3 spans 13 amino acids. The ends lost 6 bases at V and 6 bases at J; junction bases unmatched: 7. Per the germline V gene, CDR1 is DFQATT and CDR2 is SNEGSKA (reference sequence). The CDR3 is CSATKQGGNIQYF. The CDR3 DNA reads as TGCAGTGCGACGAAACAGGGGGGAAACATTCAGTACTTC.

This clonotype was seen a handful of times. J is TRBJ2-6 and V is TRBV6-2 or TRBV6-3; D is undetermined. The CDR3 runs to 16 residues. Germline V CDR1 and CDR2: MNHEY, SVGEGT. Between the trimmed V and J ends, which lost 4 bases and 0 bases, there was a span of 10 bases. CDR3 DNA sequence: TGTGCCAGCAGTTTCTCAGGCGGCTCTGGGGCCAACGTCCTGACTTTC. Translated: CASSFSGGSGANVLTF.

This clonotype appeared many times. The chain joins TRBV5-1 to TRBJ2-7; 8 nucleotides agree with TRBD1. The length of the CDR3 is 15 residues. Germline-derived CDR1 and CDR2 are SGHRS and YFSETQ. The V and J ends lost 4 bases and 0 bases, in that order; junction bases with no gene match: 6. CDR3 protein: CASSVGQGGSYEQYV. CDR3 bases: TGCGCCAGCAGCGTAGGACAGGGAGGCTCCTACGAGCAGTACGTC.

This clonotype has a count of ten or more. This rearrangement joins TRBV12-3 or TRBV12-4 to TRBJ1-2; D remains unclear. V lost 1 base, J lost 8 bases, and 20 bases lay in between. The CDR3 spans 16 residues. In DNA form, the CDR3 reads TGTGCCAGCAGTTTAGGGACGGTGACTGGTCCGGACGGCTACACCTTC. This codes for CASSLGTVTGPDGYTF.